These T cell receptor beta chains were read from a single sample in a study of cytomegalovirus exposure and HLA in healthy donors. Produced via immunoSEQ multiplex PCR; TCRdb's table is partial and in-frame only. The specimen's table records roughly 30,000 clones. Sequenced input: PBMCs. These receptors came from a woman in her forties in good health and CMV-seropositive. Each CDR3 is given with its conserved first and last residue. The order of the fields is D gene, J gene, V gene, CDR3 protein, CDR3 DNA. The D gene is left open where the match is weak.

TRBD1 | TRBJ1-2 | TRBV29-1 | CSVEALRQGARGYTF | TGCAGCGTTGAAGCTTTGAGACAGGGGGCGCGGGGCTACACCTTC
TRBD1 | TRBJ1-4 | TRBV15 | CATGSDRTEKLFF | TGTGCCACCGGGTCGGACAGGACTGAAAAACTGTTTTTT
TRBD1 | TRBJ1-5 | TRBV19 | CASSPGTGSFQPQHF | TGTGCCAGTAGCCCCGGGACAGGTTCGTTCCAGCCCCAGCATTTT
. | TRBJ2-2 | TRBV18 | CASSQASANTGELFF | TGTGCCAGCTCACAGGCCAGCGCGAACACCGGGGAGCTGTTTTTT
TRBD2 | TRBJ2-5 | TRBV7-8 | CASSSTWRREARETQYF | TGTGCCAGCAGCTCAACCTGGAGGCGGGAGGCGAGAGAGACCCAGTACTTC
TRBD2 | TRBJ2-7 | TRBV15 | CATSISISGGGLYEQYF | TGTGCCACCAGCATCTCAATTTCGGGGGGAGGCCTTTACGAGCAGTACTTC
. | TRBJ2-5 | TRBV23-1 | CASSQSSGVETQYF | TGCGCCAGCAGTCAATCATCGGGGGTCGAGACCCAGTACTTC
. | TRBJ2-7 | TRBV9 | CASSVLPGALEEQYF | TGTGCCAGCAGCGTACTTCCAGGGGCCCTTGAGGAGCAGTACTTC
TRBD1 | TRBJ1-4 | TRBV5-1 | CASSPGQPNEKLFF | TGCGCCAGCAGCCCGGGACAGCCTAATGAAAAACTGTTTTTT
. | TRBJ2-5 | TRBV19 | CASSIGRAQETQYF | TGTGCCAGTAGTATAGGCAGGGCACAAGAGACCCAGTACTTC
TRBD1 | TRBJ2-5 | TRBV18 | CASSPNRGKETQYF | TGTGCCAGCTCACCGAACAGGGGGAAGGAGACCCAGTACTTC
TRBD1 | TRBJ2-1 | TRBV5-1 | CASRSGTGGLNEQFF | TGCGCCAGCAGATCCGGGACAGGGGGATTAAATGAGCAGTTCTTC
. | TRBJ1-1 | TRBV7-9 | CARSFVSEAFF | TGTGCCAGAAGCTTTGTCTCTGAAGCTTTCTTT
TRBD2 | TRBJ2-7 | TRBV11-3 | CASSLDGREGDYEQYF | TGTGCCAGCAGCTTAGACGGGCGGGAGGGAGACTACGAGCAGTACTTC
. | TRBJ2-5 | TRBV7-9 | CASSLAGHPQYF | TGTGCCAGCAGCTTAGCGGGCCATCCCCAGTACTTC
. | TRBJ1-2 | TRBV25-1 | CASSPPRGTLYGYTF | TGTGCCAGCAGTCCTCCAAGGGGCACACTCTATGGCTACACCTTC
TRBD1 | TRBJ1-2 | TRBV28 | CASGELGTAYDYGYTF | TGTGCCAGCGGGGAGCTCGGGACAGCGTATGACTATGGCTACACCTTC
TRBD2 | TRBJ2-7 | TRBV30 | CAWTFGTSGAYEQYF | TGTGCCTGGACCTTCGGGACTAGCGGTGCCTACGAGCAGTACTTC
TRBD2 | TRBJ2-3 | TRBV19 | CASSIWTSGHTDTQYF | TGTGCCAGTAGTATCTGGACTAGCGGGCACACAGATACGCAGTATTTT
TRBD1 | TRBJ1-1 | TRBV5-1 | CASSSRHRGNMNTEAFF | TGCGCCAGCAGCTCGCGTCACAGGGGAAATATGAACACTGAAGCTTTCTTT
. | TRBJ2-3 | TRBV19 | CASSIKLQDTQYF | TGTGCCAGTAGTATAAAGCTCCAAGATACGCAGTATTTT
TRBD1 | TRBJ2-3 | TRBV6-1 | CASSLGQGAEDTQYF | TGTGCCAGCAGTCTGGGACAGGGGGCGGAAGATACGCAGTATTTT
TRBD1 | TRBJ1-4 | TRBV5-1 | CASSPGQGGVFNEKLFF | TGCGCCAGCAGCCCGGGACAGGGAGGAGTGTTTAATGAAAAACTGTTTTTT
TRBD2 | TRBJ2-3 | TRBV9 | CASSVDLLAGADTQYF | TGTGCCAGCAGCGTAGACCTCCTAGCGGGAGCAGATACGCAGTATTTT
. | TRBJ1-5 | TRBV19 | CASSNFGGAGQPQHF | TGTGCCAGTAGTAACTTCGGGGGGGCGGGTCAGCCCCAGCATTTT
. | TRBJ1-1 | TRBV7-8 | CASSFDSGAEAFF | TGTGCCAGCAGCTTTGACTCCGGCGCTGAAGCTTTCTTT
. | TRBJ1-2 | TRBV5-6 | CASSGGRNYYGYTF | TGTGCCAGCTCGGGGGGCCGGAATTACTATGGCTACACCTTC
TRBD1 | TRBJ2-7 | TRBV6-1 | CASSQPGQSTEQYF | TGTGCCAGCAGTCAACCGGGACAGTCTACCGAGCAGTACTTC
TRBD1 | TRBJ2-3 | TRBV4-1 | CASSQVVTGVRDKQYF | TGCGCCAGCAGCCAAGTGGTGACAGGGGTCAGAGATAAGCAGTATTTT
TRBD2 | TRBJ2-1 | TRBV5-6 | CASSLGWGLVDNEQFF | TGTGCCAGCAGCTTGGGATGGGGACTAGTGGACAATGAGCAGTTCTTC
. | TRBJ2-1 | TRBV7-6 | CASSLGDTEVGEQFF | TGTGCCAGCAGCTTAGGGGACACCGAGGTTGGTGAGCAGTTCTTC
TRBD1 | TRBJ1-1 | TRBV19 | CASKQGQTFMNTEAFF | TGTGCCAGCAAGCAGGGACAGACCTTTATGAACACTGAAGCTTTCTTT
TRBD1 | TRBJ1-5 | TRBV6-1 | CASSGTADQPQHF | TGTGCCAGCAGCGGGACAGCTGATCAGCCCCAGCATTTT
. | TRBJ1-1 | TRBV2 | CASRIRQDTEAFF | TGTGCCAGCAGGATTCGACAGGACACTGAAGCTTTCTTT
. | TRBJ2-2 | TRBV5-4 | CASSLAWSTGELFF | TGTGCCAGCAGCTTGGCCTGGAGTACCGGGGAGCTGTTTTTT
. | TRBJ1-1 | TRBV9 | CASSVKGQPNTEAFF | TGTGCCAGCAGCGTAAAAGGACAACCGAACACTGAAGCTTTCTTT
TRBD2 | TRBJ2-1 | TRBV7-9 | CASSLVLATNEQFF | TGTGCCAGCAGCTTAGTACTAGCGACGAATGAGCAGTTCTTC
. | TRBJ1-2 | TRBV28 | CASSFNRGGEYGYTF | TGTGCCAGCAGTTTCAATCGTGGAGGGGAATATGGCTACACCTTC
TRBD2 | TRBJ2-3 | TRBV9 | CASSVAGGSTDTQYF | TGTGCCAGCAGCGTGGCGGGAGGGAGCACAGATACGCAGTATTTT
TRBD1 | TRBJ2-2 | TRBV5-6 | CASSSRTGPTGELFF | TGTGCCAGCAGCTCCAGGACAGGACCCACCGGGGAGCTGTTTTTT
. | TRBJ2-5 | TRBV18 | CASSPSQSGHRVLETQYF | TGTGCCAGCTCACCCAGTCAATCGGGACATCGTGTCTTGGAGACCCAGTACTTC
. | TRBJ1-1 | TRBV7-9 | CASSERLGTRQNTEAFF | TGTGCCAGCAGCGAACGCCTAGGGACACGGCAGAACACTGAAGCTTTCTTT